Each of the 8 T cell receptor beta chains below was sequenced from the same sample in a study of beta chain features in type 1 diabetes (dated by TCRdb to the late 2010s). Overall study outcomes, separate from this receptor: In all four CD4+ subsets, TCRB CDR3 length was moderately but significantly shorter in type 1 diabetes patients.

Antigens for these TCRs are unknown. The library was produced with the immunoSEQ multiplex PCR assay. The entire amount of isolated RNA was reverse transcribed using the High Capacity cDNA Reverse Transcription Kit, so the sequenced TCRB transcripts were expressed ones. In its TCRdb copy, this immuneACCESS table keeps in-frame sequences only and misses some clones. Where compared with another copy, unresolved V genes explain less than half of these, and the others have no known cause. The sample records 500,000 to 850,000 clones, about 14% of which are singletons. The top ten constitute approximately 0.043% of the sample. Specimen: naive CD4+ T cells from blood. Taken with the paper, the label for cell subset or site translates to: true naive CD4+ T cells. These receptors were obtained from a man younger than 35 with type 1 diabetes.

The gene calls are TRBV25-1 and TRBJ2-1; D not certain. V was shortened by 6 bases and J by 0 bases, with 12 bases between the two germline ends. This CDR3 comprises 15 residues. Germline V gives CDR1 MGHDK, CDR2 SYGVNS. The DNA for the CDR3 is TGTGCCAGCAGCTACGGACGGAGCTCCTACAATGAGCAGTTCTTC. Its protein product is CASSYGRSSYNEQFF.

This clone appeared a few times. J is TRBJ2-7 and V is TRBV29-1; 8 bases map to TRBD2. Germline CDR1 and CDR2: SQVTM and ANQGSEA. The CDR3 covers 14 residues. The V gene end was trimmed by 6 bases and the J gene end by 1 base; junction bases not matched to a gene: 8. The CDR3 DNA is TGCAGCGTGGGAGGGGGACTAGAATCCTACGAGCAGTACTTC. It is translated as CSVGGGLESYEQYF.

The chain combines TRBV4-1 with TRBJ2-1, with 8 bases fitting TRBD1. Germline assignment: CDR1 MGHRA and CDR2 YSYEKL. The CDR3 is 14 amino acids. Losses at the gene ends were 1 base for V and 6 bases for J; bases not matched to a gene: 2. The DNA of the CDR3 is TGCGCCAGCAGCCAAGCCGGACAGGGCAATGAGCAGTTCTTC. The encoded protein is CASSQAGQGNEQFF.

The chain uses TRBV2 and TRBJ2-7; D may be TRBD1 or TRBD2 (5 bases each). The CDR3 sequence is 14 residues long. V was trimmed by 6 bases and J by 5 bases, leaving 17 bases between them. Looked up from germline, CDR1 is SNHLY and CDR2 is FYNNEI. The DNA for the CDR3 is TGTGCCAGCAGGGTACTATGGGGGACCCACGAGCAGTACTTC. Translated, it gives CASRVLWGTHEQYF. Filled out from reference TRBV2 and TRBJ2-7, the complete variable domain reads EPEVTQTPSHQVTQMGQEVILRCVPISNHLYFYWYRQILGQKVEFLVSFYNNEISEKSEIFDDQFSVERPDGSNFTLKIRSTKLEDSAMYFCASRVLWGTHEQYFGPGTRLTVT.

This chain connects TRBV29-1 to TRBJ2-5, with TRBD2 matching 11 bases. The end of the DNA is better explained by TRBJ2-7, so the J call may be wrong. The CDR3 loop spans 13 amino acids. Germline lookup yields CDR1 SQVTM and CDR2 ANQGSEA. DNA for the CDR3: TGCAGCGTAGGGACTAGCGGAGCCTACGAGCAGTACTTC. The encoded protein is CSVGTSGAYEQYF.

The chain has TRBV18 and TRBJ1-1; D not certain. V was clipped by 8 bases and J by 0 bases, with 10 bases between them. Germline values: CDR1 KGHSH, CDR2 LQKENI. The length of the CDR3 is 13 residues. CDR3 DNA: TGTGCCAGCCTCCTTCACATGAACACTGAAGCTTTCTTT. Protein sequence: CASLLHMNTEAFF.

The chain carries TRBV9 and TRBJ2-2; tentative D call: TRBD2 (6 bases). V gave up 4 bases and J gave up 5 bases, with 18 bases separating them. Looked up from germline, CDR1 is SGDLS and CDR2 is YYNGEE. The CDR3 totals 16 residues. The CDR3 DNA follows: TGTGCCAGCAGCCCTCAACCCGGGAGCCCAACCGGGGAGCTGTTTTTT. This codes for CASSPQPGSPTGELFF.

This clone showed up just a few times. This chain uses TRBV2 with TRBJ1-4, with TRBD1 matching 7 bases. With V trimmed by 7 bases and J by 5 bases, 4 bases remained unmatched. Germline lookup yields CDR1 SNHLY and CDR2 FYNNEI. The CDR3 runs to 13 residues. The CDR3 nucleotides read TGTGCCAGCACTGGGACAGAGAATGAAAAACTGTTTTTT. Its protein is CASTGTENEKLFF. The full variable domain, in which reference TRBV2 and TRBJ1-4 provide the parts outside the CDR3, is EPEVTQTPSHQVTQMGQEVILRCVPISNHLYFYWYRQILGQKVEFLVSFYNNEISEKSEIFDDQFSVERPDGSNFTLKIRSTKLEDSAMYFCASTGTENEKLFFGSGTQLSVL.